The rows below give T cell receptor beta chains drawn from one sample of a study of T cell repertoires in cytomegalovirus infection. TCRdb reanalysed the reads using MiXCR and keeps one entry per CDR3 protein. This table holds about 130,000 distinct CDR3 sequences, about 24% found once. No antigen has been identified for these receptors. The sample comprised PBMCs, sequenced either directly or after in vitro stimulation (not recorded which). Receptors were obtained from a human donor in good health (CMV status not recorded). Some clones in this sample may be carry-over from other donors' samples. Each CDR3 is given with its conserved first and last residue. The D gene is left open where the match is weak. The listing skips clone size in some rows; elsewhere it reads once, few, many or a size class.

TRBJ1-4	.	TRBV7-9	.	TGTGCCAGCAGCTTGTGGGAGGAAGGATCTAATGAAAAACTGTTTTTT	CASSLWEEGSNEKLFF
TRBJ2-1	TRBD1	TRBV27	.	TGTGCCAGCAGTTTAAGGACAGGGATTTACAATGAGCAGTTCTTC	CASSLRTGIYNEQFF
TRBJ2-7	TRBD1	TRBV4-1	.	TGCGCCAGCAGCCAAGATAGCCCGCGACAGGGGAGCTCCTACGAGCAGTACTTC	CASSQDSPRQGSSYEQYF
TRBJ2-4	.	TRBV7-2	many	TGTGCCAGCAGCTTAGGGGTAGGAGCGGAAAACATTCAGTACTTC	CASSLGVGAENIQYF
TRBJ2-1	.	TRBV7-6	few	TGTGCCAGCCCCCCGGGCAATGAGCAGTTCTTC	CASPPGNEQFF
TRBJ1-2	.	TRBV6-2/TRBV6-3	.	TGTGCCAGCAGTTACGAGAGCTATGGCTACACCTTC	CASSYESYGYTF
TRBJ2-3	.	TRBV9	few	TGTGCCAGCAGCACCGGGAGCCACACAGATACGCAGTATTTT	CASSTGSHTDTQYF
TRBJ1-2	TRBD1	TRBV19	few	TGTGCCAGTTCGGGACAGCGGGCTAACTATGGCTACACCTTC	CASSGQRANYGYTF
TRBJ2-5	TRBD1	TRBV7-2	many	TGTGCCAGCAGCCCCGGACAGGTTCAAGAGACCCAGTACTTC	CASSPGQVQETQYF
TRBJ2-3	.	TRBV12-3/TRBV12-4	few	TGTGCCAGCAGCCTCGGGACTTTGGGGGCAGATACGCAGTATTTT	CASSLGTLGADTQYF
TRBJ1-6	TRBD1	TRBV28	few	TGTGCCAGCAGTCTCCTCCGGGACAGGGATTGGGATTCACCCCTCCACTTT	CASSLLRDRDWDSPLHF
TRBJ2-3	TRBD2	TRBV5-1	.	TGCGCCAGCAGGAGACTAGCGGCGAGCACAGATACGCAGTATTTT	CASRRLAASTDTQYF
TRBJ2-7	TRBD2	TRBV6-2/TRBV6-3	few	TGTGCCAGCAGTTACCGGGTAAGCGGGAGAAGTGAGCAGTACTTC	CASSYRVSGRSEQYF
TRBJ2-1	.	TRBV2	.	TGTGCCAGCAGTGGCGTGGGTGGGTCTGGGGAGCAGTTCTTC	CASSGVGGSGEQFF